The clone carrying this T cell receptor beta chain was counted only a few times. Germline CDR1 and CDR2: LNHDA and SQIVND (reference sequence). The CDR3 length is 14 residues. After removal of 5 bases from V and 3 bases from J, the junction contained 6 bases not matched to a gene. TCRdb keeps only in-frame clones here, not all; method: immunoSEQ multiplex PCR. The top ten clones hold approximately 1% of a sample with fewer than 200,000 clones, roughly 85% of them seen once. The data are from a study of blood T cell repertoires in COVID-19. Study summary: Both acute and convalescent COVID-19 samples were obtained from the United States, Italy and Spain.

The chain joins TRBV19 to TRBJ2-7; 8 bases align to TRBD1. The TCR comes from a man aged 35 to 55 with acute or convalescent COVID-19. Input material: peripheral blood. CDR3 nucleotide sequence: TGTGCCAGTAGTTTGGGACAGGATTTCTACGAGCAGTACTTC. Its protein product is CASSLGQDFYEQYF.